This T cell receptor (beta chain) originates from a study of CD8 T cells in Susac syndrome. Notes on the study in general: TCR sequencing and HLA analysis covered a relatively small number of individuals.

With 0 bases clipped from V and 2 bases from J, the junction kept 7 bases outside the gene matches. The CDR3 consists of 16 residues. Germline lookup yields CDR1 DFQATT and CDR2 SNEGSKA (reference sequence). Comment on this clonotype: Antigen specificity is unknown.

Peripheral blood CD8+ and CD4+ T cells were profiled by TCR beta sequencing. TEMRA cells were enriched by FACS, while CD8+ and CD4+ T cells were obtained through a negative isolation that was performed magnetically. With random hexamers, about 0.45 to 1 ug RNA was reverse transcribed. The CDR3 of TCR beta was amplified by immunoSEQ multiplex PCR across 54 Vbeta and 13 Jbeta. Each CDR3 protein is one row after TCRdb ran MiXCR on the immunoSEQ multiplex PCR reads. The sample holds roughly 120,000 distinct CDR3 sequences, 93% seen once. This chain uses TRBV20-1 with TRBJ2-3; 8 bases are a match to TRBD2. The TCR comes from a human donor with multiple sclerosis. Sample: CD4+ T cells from PBMCs. The chain's CDR3 is CSARDRLAGPTDTQYF. The DNA of the CDR3 is TGCAGTGCTAGAGATCGGCTAGCGGGCCCCACAGATACGCAGTATTTT.